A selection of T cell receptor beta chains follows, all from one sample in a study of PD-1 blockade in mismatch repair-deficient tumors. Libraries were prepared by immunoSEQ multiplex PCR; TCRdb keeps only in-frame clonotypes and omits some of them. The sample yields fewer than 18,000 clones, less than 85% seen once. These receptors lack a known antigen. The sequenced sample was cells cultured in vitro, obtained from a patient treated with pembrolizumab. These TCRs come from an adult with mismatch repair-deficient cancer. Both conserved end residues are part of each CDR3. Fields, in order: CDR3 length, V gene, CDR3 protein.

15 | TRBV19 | CASSRRGAAGNTIYF
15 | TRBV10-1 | CASSESQGARNEQYF
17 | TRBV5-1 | CASSRKSLRLCCYGYTF
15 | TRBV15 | CATSFGTSGSSKQYF
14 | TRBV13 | CASSLSRGTYGYTF
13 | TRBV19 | CASSIALDNEQFF
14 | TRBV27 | CASSFGTGADTQYF
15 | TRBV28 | CASSLGTGKLMEQFF
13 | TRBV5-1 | CASSFDRESEAFF
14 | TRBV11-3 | CASSSNLGALWAFF
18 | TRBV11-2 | CASSLGTGTSGRFGTQYF
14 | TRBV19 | CASSIRDSGQPQHF
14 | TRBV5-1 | CASSVTSGSYEQYF
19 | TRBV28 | CASSLSLSTGEEVPGELFF
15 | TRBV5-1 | CASSLAKGLGEKLFF
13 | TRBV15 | CATSRASTDTQYF
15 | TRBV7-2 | CASSYHYGESYEQYF
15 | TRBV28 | CASSLQDRRNQPQHF
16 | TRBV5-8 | CASAPVRSGVDQPQHF
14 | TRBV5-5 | CASSLDRGNTEAFF
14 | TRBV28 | CASNLQGSTDTQYF
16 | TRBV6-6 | CASSRPGAPAEYEQYF
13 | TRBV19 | CASNIQGAQGYTF
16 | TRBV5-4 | CASSPGGTSGTYEQYF
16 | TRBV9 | CASSDRSGSETGELFF
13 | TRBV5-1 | CASSRQGYTEAFF
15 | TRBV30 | CAWSVSGTGKSPLHF
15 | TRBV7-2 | CASSSRAPGGKTQYF
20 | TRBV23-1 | CASSPPGQEPDDGSYNEQFF
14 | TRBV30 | CAWTGQGAQETQYF
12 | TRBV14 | CASSPQYNEQFF
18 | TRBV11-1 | CASSTSGTSALYTDTQYF
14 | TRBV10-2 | CASSHNLPSNEQFF
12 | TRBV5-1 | CASSTDFYEQYF
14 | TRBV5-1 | CASSLNTGTTGYTF
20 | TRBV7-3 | CASSLSGNRDRGLVVYEQYF
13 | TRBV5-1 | CASSWDPTYEQYF
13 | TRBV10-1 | CASSAQGSYGYTF
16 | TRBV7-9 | CASSLWDSGYNSPLHF
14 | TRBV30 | CAWSGGGSNQPQHF
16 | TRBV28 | CASSLLQKHYNQPQHF
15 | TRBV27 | CASTPWWASGNEQYF
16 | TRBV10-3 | CAISESRRGENYGYTF
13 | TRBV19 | CASSTQGSTEAFF
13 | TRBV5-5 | CASSMPEPYGYTF
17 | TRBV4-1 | CASSQVGTGWTNYGYTF
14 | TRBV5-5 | CASSSDWISYEQYF
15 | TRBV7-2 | CASSLETSGSYEQYF
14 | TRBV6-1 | CASSEAEVLGPAFF
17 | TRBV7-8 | CASSSPWGAGVGETQYF
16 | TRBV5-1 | CASSLRLAGGDNEQFF
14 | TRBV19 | CASSIGGNTGELFF
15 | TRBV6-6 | CASSYSREVGDTQYF
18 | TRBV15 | CATSRGYSRTTGNYEQYF
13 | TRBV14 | CASSPLGGMKAFF
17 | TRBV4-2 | CASSPTVILAGFYEQYF
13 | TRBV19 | CASSMSAGYGYTF
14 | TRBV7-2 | CASTRTSGNYEQYF
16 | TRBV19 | CASSMPAGGTKNIQYF